This TCR beta chain is drawn from a study of T cell repertoires in cytomegalovirus infection. About the research overall: Public TCR beta signatures marked donors with CMV infection and the matching HLA. Study results and caveats: Clonotypes of TCR beta that were HLA-C-restricted and CMV-specific dominated the ex vivo response.

A word on this clonotype: The antigen remains unidentified. A clone one base away is much larger, so this may be a read error.

CDR3 size: 14 residues. CDR1 and CDR2 from the germline V gene are MDHEN and SYDVKM. V gave up 7 bases and J gave up 6 bases; unmatched junction bases: 7. TCRdb redid the calling of the reads with MiXCR, one entry per CDR3 protein. The data hold roughly 320,000 distinct CDR3 sequences, with 8% to 10% observed a single time. The source material was PBMCs. This sequence joins TRBV28 and TRBJ2-1, with 9 bases identical to TRBD2. This receptor was identified in a human donor in good health (CMV status not recorded). Some clones in this sample may be carry-over from other donors' samples. DNA of the CDR3: TGTGCCAGCAAGGCGGGAGGGCCGGGCAATGAGCAGTTCTTC. Amino acids: CASKAGGPGNEQFF.